Sequencing of this TCR beta chain was carried out in a study of spatial heterogeneity in lung cancer (dated by TCRdb to the late 2010s). General notes on the study: Beta-chain transcripts were consistently detected in greater numbers than alpha-chain transcripts, which likely reflects a higher abundance of beta-chain transcripts. In the raw uncorrected reads, each unique combination of TCR and UMI appeared more than ten times on average. In non-small cell lung cancer, the study made a quantitative comparison of TCR alpha and beta repertoires among multiple tumor regions, matched nontumor lung and blood. Nonsynonymous mutation counts, determined by whole-exome sequencing of tumor tissue, were related to features of the TCR repertoire. At surgery, around 200 tumor regions, around 67 matched nontumor lung samples and a few dozen PBMC samples were TCR-sequenced for both alpha and beta chains. Overall study outcomes, separate from this receptor: Additional single-cell paired TCR alpha and beta sequencing was considered necessary to confirm, at a functional level, the hypothesis that regional TCRs recognize regional mutations. Ubiquitous expanded tumor TCRs were detected in blood more often at tumor resection than at routine follow-up.

Per the germline V gene, KGHSH is the CDR1 and LQKENI is the CDR2. The CDR3 holds 19 amino acids from the cysteine to the phenylalanine. Only the CDR3 region is kept as DNA, spanning 57 bases read in frame from base 1. V lost 4 bases and J lost 0 bases, and the count of bases not matched to a germline gene is 6. The time point label for this specimen denotes: sample taken at primary tumor resection. For TCR sequencing, whole RNA was extracted from tumor and nontumor lung tissue, or from cryopreserved PBMC samples, and no cell sorting was done. Samples were obtained from approximately 76 patients with early-stage, untreated non-small cell lung cancer from the lung TRACERx cohort. Only patients for whom sufficient RNA was available from at least two tumor regions were selected for TCR sequencing. This clonotype occurred many times. Its antigen has not been determined. There are no base qualities to consult, and no much larger clone falls within one base.

The method behind the library was 5' RACE. Sequenced on a NextSeq 500. The TCR library protocol attached a unique molecular identifier to each TCR cDNA molecule to allow correction of PCR and sequencing errors. In the authors' own workflow: TCR identification, UMI-based error correction and CDR3 extraction were performed with Decombinator tools. Expanded TCRs were defined as those above a frequency of 2 per 1,000, corresponding to the top 1% of the tumor frequency distribution. Rényi diversity was computed with the R vegan package after subsampling each repertoire 100 times to 5,000 TCRs. CDR3 similarity networks were built from amino acid triplet string-kernel similarity, connecting CDR3s with pairwise similarity above 0.82. In TCRdb, the public reads were trimmed at Q25 with fastp and aligned with MiXCR, with productive beta chains retained. Rows are combined by CDR3 protein, so each entry shows the most common genes and DNA. For this entry, the V and J calls and clone size follow TCRdb and not the study's own pipeline. The sample table shows approximately 22,000 distinct CDR3 sequences, and less than 6% are seen once. In total, the top ten clones hold less than 35% of the sample.

Sequenced material: PBMCs, taken at surgery. The rearranged segments are TRBV18 and TRBJ2-6; TRBD2 lines up with 13 middle nucleotides. The receptor was isolated from a male donor with early-stage non-small cell lung cancer. The DNA reads as follows: TGTGCCAGCTCACTAAGGACTAGCGGGGGCACCTCTGGGGCCAACGTCCTGACTTTC. The encoded protein is CASSLRTSGGTSGANVLTF.